This T cell receptor (beta chain) was sequenced in a study of T cells after posttransplantation cyclophosphamide (TCRdb year 2016). Regarding the study in general: T cell repertoire reconstitution was tracked by TRB sequencing after myeloablative bone marrow transplantation in which posttransplantation cyclophosphamide was used as GVHD prophylaxis. Samples from around 40 PTCy-treated patients and under 20 related bone marrow donors of those patients were subjected to antigen receptor sequencing. TRB sequencing was performed on blood from all 35 or so PTCy patients with 1-year posttransplant specimens. TRB sequencing was also done on up to about 3 additional blood samples from 2 to 5.2 years after transplant in 3 patients, and on pretransplant blood from 4 patients. TRA and TRB clonality were tightly correlated in several samples, so subsequent TCR analyses focused on TRB only. Public TRB sequences were checked against a database of over 3,600 sequences associated with responses to pathogens, tumor antigens, self-antigens and alloantigens. The investigation overall reported the following: Donor-recipient similarity was low at 1-2 months but rose over the first year, and later blood repertoires were often dominated by donor CD8+ memory clones. Across fewer than 50 patients, recipient CMV seropositivity and CMV reactivation were highly associated with TRB clonality; PTCy diversity was similar to CNI/methotrexate controls. The TRB repertoires of T cells infiltrating skin or the GI tract showed only limited overlap with the TRB repertoires found in blood.

Related bone marrow donors provided peripheral blood samples on the day of marrow donation. Mononuclear cells from peripheral blood and bone marrow were separated by Ficoll-Hypaque density centrifugation and then cryopreserved. The CDR3 sequence holds 16 residues, the cysteine and phenylalanine included. Left in the record is the CDR3 DNA by itself, 48 bases read in frame from the first base. For CDR1 and CDR2, the germline V gene lists SGHNT and YENEEA. At the junction V is shortened by 5 bases and J by 0 bases, with 15 bases in between. Many counts were recorded for this clone. The clone's antigen remains unknown. The sample holds no much larger clone one base away, and base qualities are not on file. Genomic DNA was used for TRB sequencing, which was performed with the immunoSEQ assay at survey resolution or with the hsTCRB kit. Per the authors' processing: Initial read processing used immunoSEQ software, and repertoire analyses used the LymphoSeq R package. Clonality was computed as 1 minus normalized Shannon entropy, and a Gini coefficient was also calculated for each TRB dataset. To infer phenotypes in unsorted samples, TRB sequences from sorted subsets of the recipient or donor were mapped onto the unsorted samples of the same recipient. In its TCRdb copy, this immuneACCESS table keeps in-frame sequences only and misses some clones. Where compared with another copy, unresolved V genes explain less than half of these, and the others have no known cause. For V, J and clone size, that table is used; D and trimming come from the DNA. This sample includes about 12,000 clones, and none of them was observed just once. The leading ten clones occupy about 7.3% of the sample.

Sequencing input: PBMCs. The origin of this receptor is a woman aged 40-49 years in good health, CMV-negative, and a related stem cell transplant donor. This receptor chain uses TRBV11-3 and TRBJ2-3; TRBD2 is possibly the D segment (6 matching bases). The DNA reads as follows: TGTGCCAGCAGCGCGGGACTTCGGACTAGCACAGATACGCAGTATTTT. Its translation is CASSAGLRTSTDTQYF.